The rows below give T cell receptor beta chains drawn from one sample of a study of shared clonotypes between healthy human individuals. Repertoires were generated with immunoSEQ multiplex PCR, while TCRdb's copy carries only in-frame clones and drops some. The data contain about 530,000 clones, around 79% of them singletons. The sample consisted of PBMCs. The receptors come from a woman aged 40 to 50 in good health. Some clones in this sample may be carry-over from other donors' samples. Both conserved end residues are trimmed from each CDR3. The size entry is marked missing in some rows and otherwise reads once, few, many or a size class.

j_gene: TRBJ2-7
abundance: few
v_gene: TRBV28
CDR3aa: ASRDRVNEQY

j_gene: TRBJ1-1
abundance: NA
v_gene: TRBV5-1
CDR3aa: ASSLSWGSQGGYTEAF

j_gene: TRBJ1-1
abundance: NA
v_gene: TRBV6-1
CDR3aa: ASSEAARVVTEAF

j_gene: TRBJ2-7
abundance: NA
v_gene: TRBV7-8
CDR3aa: ASSINRVQSYEQY

j_gene: TRBJ2-5
abundance: once
v_gene: TRBV28
CDR3aa: ASSESFRVGETQY

j_gene: TRBJ1-2
abundance: NA
v_gene: TRBV7-3
CDR3aa: ASSIGQGRGYT

j_gene: TRBJ2-7
abundance: many
v_gene: TRBV5-1
CDR3aa: ASSWTSGSVEQY

j_gene: TRBJ2-7
abundance: few
v_gene: TRBV20-1
CDR3aa: SARTAYEQY

j_gene: TRBJ2-1
abundance: few
v_gene: TRBV7-9
CDR3aa: ASSRTPPTYNEQF

j_gene: TRBJ2-7
abundance: NA
v_gene: TRBV2
CDR3aa: ASSQRDSLSYEQY

j_gene: TRBJ2-5
abundance: NA
v_gene: TRBV7-6
CDR3aa: ASTKGQQETQY

j_gene: TRBJ2-3
abundance: NA
v_gene: TRBV4-3
CDR3aa: ASSTEAGNTDTQY

j_gene: TRBJ2-1
abundance: few
v_gene: TRBV10-3
CDR3aa: AISDFAGGGHNEQF

j_gene: TRBJ2-1
abundance: once
v_gene: TRBV28
CDR3aa: ASSFTGDYNEQF

j_gene: TRBJ1-4
abundance: NA
v_gene: TRBV5-8
CDR3aa: ASSWGGTAGEKLF

j_gene: TRBJ2-5
abundance: NA
v_gene: TRBV30
CDR3aa: AWGTTKETQY

j_gene: TRBJ2-7
abundance: NA
v_gene: TRBV2
CDR3aa: ASSATGRAEQY

j_gene: TRBJ1-1
abundance: NA
v_gene: TRBV6-5
CDR3aa: ASSANLQGYTEAF

j_gene: TRBJ1-1
abundance: few
v_gene: TRBV6-6
CDR3aa: ASSYSGGAEAF

j_gene: TRBJ2-1
abundance: NA
v_gene: TRBV28
CDR3aa: ASSYGTRLPSSYNEQF

j_gene: TRBJ2-3
abundance: NA
v_gene: TRBV7-3
CDR3aa: ASAGSDTQY

j_gene: TRBJ2-1
abundance: NA
v_gene: TRBV6-1
CDR3aa: ASTREAQWNEQF

j_gene: TRBJ2-5
abundance: once
v_gene: TRBV11-1
CDR3aa: ASSSPGEETQY

j_gene: TRBJ2-7
abundance: NA
v_gene: TRBV5-5
CDR3aa: ASSYSISYEQY

j_gene: TRBJ2-1
abundance: NA
v_gene: TRBV7-3
CDR3aa: ASSAPGGVNEQF

j_gene: TRBJ1-4
abundance: NA
v_gene: TRBV19
CDR3aa: ATRQGIGEKLF

j_gene: TRBJ2-3
abundance: NA
v_gene: TRBV14
CDR3aa: ASSQATTSGTDTQY

j_gene: TRBJ2-7
abundance: NA
v_gene: TRBV28
CDR3aa: AIRQPPYEQY

j_gene: TRBJ2-7
abundance: NA
v_gene: TRBV4-1
CDR3aa: ASSLREVGYEQY

j_gene: TRBJ1-2
abundance: NA
v_gene: TRBV9
CDR3aa: ASSVDEGRYGYT

j_gene: TRBJ2-3
abundance: NA
v_gene: TRBV9
CDR3aa: ASSVGGGMGASTDTQY

j_gene: TRBJ2-1
abundance: NA
v_gene: TRBV30
CDR3aa: AWSVPLAGGRNEQF

j_gene: TRBJ2-3
abundance: NA
v_gene: TRBV6-1
CDR3aa: ASSEDDRSTDTQY

j_gene: TRBJ2-7
abundance: NA
v_gene: TRBV6-6
CDR3aa: ASRGLRGRREQY

j_gene: TRBJ1-1
abundance: NA
v_gene: TRBV5-4
CDR3aa: ASSPGQGSMNTEAF

j_gene: TRBJ2-3
abundance: many
v_gene: TRBV7-3
CDR3aa: ASSFAGGSTDTQY

j_gene: TRBJ2-5
abundance: NA
v_gene: TRBV19
CDR3aa: ASSIWGPQETQY

j_gene: TRBJ1-1
abundance: NA
v_gene: TRBV14
CDR3aa: ASTGAGRTEAF

j_gene: TRBJ1-1
abundance: NA
v_gene: TRBV18
CDR3aa: ASSPRTGSTTEAF

j_gene: TRBJ1-3
abundance: NA
v_gene: TRBV11-2
CDR3aa: ASSSLVY

j_gene: TRBJ1-1
abundance: NA
v_gene: TRBV28
CDR3aa: ASRIIENTEAF

j_gene: TRBJ2-2
abundance: once
v_gene: TRBV28
CDR3aa: ASSPRQGWTGELF

j_gene: TRBJ1-2
abundance: NA
v_gene: TRBV7-9
CDR3aa: ASSLVRGEIYGYT

j_gene: TRBJ1-1
abundance: NA
v_gene: TRBV18
CDR3aa: ASSPPISTGFGTEAF

j_gene: TRBJ1-2
abundance: NA
v_gene: TRBV30
CDR3aa: AWGPPGYT

j_gene: TRBJ2-1
abundance: many
v_gene: TRBV12-2
CDR3aa: ASRQGICVEQF

j_gene: TRBJ2-2
abundance: NA
v_gene: TRBV29-1
CDR3aa: SAGTSGVTGELF

j_gene: TRBJ2-2
abundance: few
v_gene: TRBV11-1
CDR3aa: ASSGTSGVNTGELF

j_gene: TRBJ2-7
abundance: few
v_gene: TRBV6-4
CDR3aa: ASSEGAGGSYEQY

j_gene: TRBJ2-7
abundance: NA
v_gene: TRBV25-1
CDR3aa: ASSHGVGWQRGTYEQY

j_gene: TRBJ2-1
abundance: NA
v_gene: TRBV5-1
CDR3aa: ASSSDGWDNEQF